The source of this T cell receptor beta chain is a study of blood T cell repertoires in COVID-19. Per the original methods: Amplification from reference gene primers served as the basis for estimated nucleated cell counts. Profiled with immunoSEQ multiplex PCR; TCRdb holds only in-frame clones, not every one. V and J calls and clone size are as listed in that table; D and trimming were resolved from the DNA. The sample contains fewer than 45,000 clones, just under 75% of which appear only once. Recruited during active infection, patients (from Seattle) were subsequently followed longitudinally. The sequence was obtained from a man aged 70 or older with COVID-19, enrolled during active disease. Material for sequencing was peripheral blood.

CDR3 coding DNA: TGTGCCAGCAGCCAAGAACAGGGGGCCGCGGAGACCCAGTACTTC. Translating gives CASSQEQGAAETQYF. The chain recombines TRBV3-1 (or the pseudogene TRBV3-2) with TRBJ2-5; 9 nucleotides agree with TRBD1. This CDR3 spans 15 amino acids. J gave up 5 bases and V 0 bases, and 4 bases lay outside the gene matches. CDR1 and CDR2 (germline): LGHDT, YNNKEL (reference sequence).